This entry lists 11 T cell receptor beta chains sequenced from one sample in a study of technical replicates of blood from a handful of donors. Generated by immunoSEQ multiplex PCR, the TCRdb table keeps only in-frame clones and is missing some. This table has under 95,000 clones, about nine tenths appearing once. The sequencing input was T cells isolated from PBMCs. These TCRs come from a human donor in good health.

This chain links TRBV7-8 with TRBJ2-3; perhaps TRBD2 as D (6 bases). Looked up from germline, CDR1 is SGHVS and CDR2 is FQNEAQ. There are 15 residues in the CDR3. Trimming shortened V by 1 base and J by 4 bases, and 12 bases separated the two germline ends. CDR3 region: CASSLVGTAPDTQYF. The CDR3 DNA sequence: TGTGCCAGCAGCTTAGTGGGGACTGCCCCAGATACGCAGTATTTT. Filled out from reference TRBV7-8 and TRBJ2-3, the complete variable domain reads GAGVSQSPRYKVAKRGQDVALRCDPISGHVSLFWYQQALGQGPEFLTYFQNEAQLDKSGLPSDRFFAERPEGSVSTLKIQRTQQEDSAVYLCASSLVGTAPDTQYFGPGTRLTVL.

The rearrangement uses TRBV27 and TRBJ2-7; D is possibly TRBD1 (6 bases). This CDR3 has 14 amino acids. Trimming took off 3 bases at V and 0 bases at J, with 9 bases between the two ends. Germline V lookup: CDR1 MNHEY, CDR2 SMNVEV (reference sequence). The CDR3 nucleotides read TGTGCCAGCAGTTTGACAGGTAGCTCCTACGAGCAGTACTTC. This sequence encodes CASSLTGSSYEQYF.

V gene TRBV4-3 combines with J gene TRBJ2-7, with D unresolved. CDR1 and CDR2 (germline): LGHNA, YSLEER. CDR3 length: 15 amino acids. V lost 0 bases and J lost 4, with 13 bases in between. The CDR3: CASSQDTSVFYEQYF. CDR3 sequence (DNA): TGCGCCAGCAGCCAAGATACATCCGTATTTTACGAGCAGTACTTC.

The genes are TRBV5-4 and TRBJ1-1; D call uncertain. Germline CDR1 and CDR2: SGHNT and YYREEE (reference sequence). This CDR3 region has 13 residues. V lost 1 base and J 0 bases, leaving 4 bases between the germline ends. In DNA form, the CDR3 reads TGTGCCAGCAGCTTGCGTTTGAACACTGAAGCTTTCTTT. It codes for CASSLRLNTEAFF.

The CDR3 sequence is CASSFRELRNEQFF. CDR3 nucleotides: TGTGCCAGCAGTTTTCGAGAGTTACGCAATGAGCAGTTCTTC. The V and J genes are TRBV27 and TRBJ2-1; D remains ambiguous. Germline loops: CDR1 MNHEY, CDR2 SMNVEV (reference sequence). CDR3 length equals 14 residues. Trimming took 3 bases from V and 6 from J, leaving 12 bases between them.

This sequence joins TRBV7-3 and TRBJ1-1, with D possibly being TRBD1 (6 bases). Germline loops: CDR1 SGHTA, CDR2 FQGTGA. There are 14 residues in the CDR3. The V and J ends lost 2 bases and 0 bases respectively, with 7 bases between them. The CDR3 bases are TGTGCCAGCAGCTTAGGGACACTGAACACTGAAGCTTTCTTT. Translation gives CASSLGTLNTEAFF.

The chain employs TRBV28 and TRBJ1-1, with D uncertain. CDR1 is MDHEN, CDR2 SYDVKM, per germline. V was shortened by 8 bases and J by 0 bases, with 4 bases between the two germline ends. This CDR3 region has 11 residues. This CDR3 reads CASGMNTEAFF. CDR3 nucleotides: TGTGCCAGCGGCATGAACACTGAAGCTTTCTTT.

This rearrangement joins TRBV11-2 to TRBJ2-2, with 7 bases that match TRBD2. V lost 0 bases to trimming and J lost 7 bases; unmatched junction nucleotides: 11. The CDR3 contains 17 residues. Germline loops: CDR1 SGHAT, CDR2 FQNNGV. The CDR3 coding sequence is TGTGCCAGCAGCTTAGATCCCGTGGGAGGGGAAGGCGGGGAGCTGTTTTTT. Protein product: CASSLDPVGGEGGELFF.

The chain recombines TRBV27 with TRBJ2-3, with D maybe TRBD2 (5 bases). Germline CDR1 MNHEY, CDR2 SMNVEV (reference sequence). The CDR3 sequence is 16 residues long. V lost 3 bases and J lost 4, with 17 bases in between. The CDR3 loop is CASSFGLATFPDTQYF. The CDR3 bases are TGTGCCAGCAGTTTTGGGCTAGCCACTTTTCCAGATACGCAGTATTTT.

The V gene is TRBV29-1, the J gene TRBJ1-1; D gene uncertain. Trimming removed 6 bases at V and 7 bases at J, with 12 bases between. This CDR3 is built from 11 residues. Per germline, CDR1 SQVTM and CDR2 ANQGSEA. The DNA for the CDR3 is TGCAGCGTCCGGTCCGCGGGTGAAGCTTTCTTT. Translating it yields CSVRSAGEAFF. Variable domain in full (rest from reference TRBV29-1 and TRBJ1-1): SAVISQKPSRDICQRGTSLTIQCQVDSQVTMMFWYRQQPGQSLTLIATANQGSEATYESGFVIDKFPISRPNLTFSTLTVSNMSPEDSSIYLCSVRSAGEAFFGQGTRLTVV.

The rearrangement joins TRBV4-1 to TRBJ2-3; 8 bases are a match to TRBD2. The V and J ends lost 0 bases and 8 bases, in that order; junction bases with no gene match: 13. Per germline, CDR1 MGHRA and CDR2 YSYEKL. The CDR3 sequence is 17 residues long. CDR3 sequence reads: CASSQEERELGPGTQYF. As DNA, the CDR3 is TGCGCCAGCAGCCAAGAAGAGCGGGAGCTAGGCCCTGGTACGCAGTATTTT.